The 9 T cell receptor beta chains listed next were all sequenced from one sample in a study of blood T cell repertoires in COVID-19. The protocol was immunoSEQ multiplex PCR, while the TCRdb copy is restricted to in-frame clones and leaves out a portion. This table has roughly 700,000 clones, 80% to 90% appearing once. Sequenced sample: peripheral blood. Receptors originate from a woman under 30 with acute or convalescent COVID-19.

The chain recombines TRBV12-3 or TRBV12-4 with TRBJ1-1; possible D gene TRBD1, 5 bases. V was cut by 7 bases and J by 6 bases, with 15 bases left in between. There are 13 residues in the CDR3. The CDR3 DNA reads as TGTGCCAGCAACTTAAGGGGAAGCGCTGAAGCTTTCTTT. It translates to CASNLRGSAEAFF.

The rearrangement joins TRBV19 to TRBJ1-6; the D gene is possibly TRBD1 (5 bases). CDR1 LNHDA and CDR2 SQIVND come from the germline V gene (reference sequence). Trimming shortened V by 3 bases and J by 7 bases, and 10 bases separated the two germline ends. This CDR3 region has 14 residues. The CDR3 DNA reads as TGTGCCAGTAGTATCTTAGGGGCCAATTCACCCCTCCACTTT. It encodes CASSILGANSPLHF.

The chain uses TRBV14 and TRBJ1-2; tentatively, D is TRBD1 (6 bases). V was pared by 4 bases and J by 8 bases, with 17 bases between. Germline CDR1 and CDR2: SGHDN and FVKESK. The CDR3 totals 14 residues. In nucleotides, the CDR3 is TGTGCCAGCAGCCGTGATTTAACAGGGTCGGGCTACACCTTC. Its protein product is CASSRDLTGSGYTF.

The chain recombines TRBV5-5 with TRBJ1-2; 7 positions match TRBD1. After removal of 6 bases from V and 5 bases from J, the junction contained 16 bases not matched to a gene. Germline lookup yields CDR1 SGHKS and CDR2 YYEKEE (reference sequence). The CDR3 covers 16 residues. The DNA of the CDR3 is TGTGCCAGCAACCCGGCGGTAGGACAGGAACCATATGGCTACACCTTC. This translates into CASNPAVGQEPYGYTF.

This chain links TRBV7-8 with TRBJ1-6; D call uncertain. V lost 1 base and J 8 bases, leaving 12 bases between the germline ends. Germline V gene sequence: CDR1 SGHVS, CDR2 FQNEAQ. CDR3 length equals 15 residues. The CDR3 region is CASSLDAGAHSPLHF. In DNA form, the CDR3 reads TGTGCCAGCAGCTTAGACGCAGGCGCCCATTCACCCCTCCACTTT.

The chain recombines TRBV2 with TRBJ1-1; no definite D call. The CDR3 runs 13 residues. Trimming removed 8 bases at V and 0 bases at J, with 10 bases between. Germline CDR1 and CDR2: SNHLY and FYNNEI. The CDR3 coding sequence is TGTGCCAGCGAGGGCCTCATGAACACTGAAGCTTTCTTT. It is translated as CASEGLMNTEAFF.

The chain employs TRBV28 and TRBJ1-2; 7 positions match TRBD1. This CDR3 has 13 amino acids. The germline V gene has CDR1 MDHEN and CDR2 SYDVKM. The V gene end was trimmed by 5 bases and the J gene end by 3 bases; junction bases not matched to a gene: 3. For the CDR3, the DNA is TGTGCCAGCAGTGTTACAGGGGACTATGGCTACACCTTC. The encoded protein is CASSVTGDYGYTF.

This rearrangement joins TRBV5-8 to TRBJ1-3, with 10 bases aligning to TRBD1. Germline values: CDR1 SGHTS, CDR2 YDEGEE. CDR3 size: 16 residues. V lost 4 bases and J lost 5; bases outside the gene matches: 9. CDR3 protein: CASSLYRTGGRNTIYF. In DNA form, the CDR3 reads TGTGCCAGCAGCCTATATCGGACAGGGGGAAGAAACACCATATATTTT.

The chain links TRBV5-1 to TRBJ1-1; D possibly corresponds to TRBD1 (5 bases). V lost 1 base to trimming and J lost 3 bases, with 13 bases between them. Germline V gene lookup returns CDR1 SGHRS and CDR2 YFSETQ. The CDR3 runs 15 residues. CDR3 sequence (DNA): TGCGCCAGCAGCTTGTATTCGGGCAGGGACACTGAAGCTTTCTTT. This translates into CASSLYSGRDTEAFF.